This TCR beta chain came from a study of cytomegalovirus exposure and HLA in healthy donors. About this clone: Its target is not known.

Overall study results and limits: A classifier reportedly called cytomegalovirus status with high sensitivity and specificity. CMV serostatus was the only recorded immune exposure for donors. TRBV6-2, TRBV6-3 and some other V segments were unresolvable in 87-base-pair reads. Sequence variants that were highly shared formed a cluster that was likely a sequencing artifact.

With 60 Vbeta and 13 Jbeta primers, the PCR was carried out. Assay used: immunoSEQ multiplex PCR; TCRdb lists only in-frame clones, some missing. The sample has about 80,000 clones, over 75% seen once. Between the trimmed V and J ends, which lost 4 bases and 3 bases, there was a span of 15 bases. Per the germline V gene, CDR1 is MNHEY and CDR2 is SMNVEV (reference sequence). The CDR3 loop spans 15 amino acids. The TCR comes from a human donor in good health. This chain joins TRBV27 and TRBJ1-2; D call uncertain. The sample taken for sequencing was PBMCs. CDR3 bases: TGTGCCAGCAGTTCCTGGGCCACCTCTGACTATGGCTACACCTTC. Translating gives CASSSWATSDYGYTF.